These 2 T cell receptor beta chains were all obtained from the same sample, sequenced in a study of T cell responses to AZD1222 COVID-19 vaccine. Data came from immunoSEQ multiplex PCR; TCRdb stores just in-frame clones and leaves some out. The table has 150,000 to 200,000 clones, approximately 86% seen once. The material sequenced was peripheral blood, taken 28 days after the second AZD1222 dose. The receptors come from an adult who received the AZD1222 COVID-19 vaccine.

This clone was counted once. The J gene is TRBJ2-4, the V gene TRBV19, with 7 bases matching TRBD1. The germline V gene encodes CDR1 LNHDA and CDR2 SQIVND (reference sequence). CDR3 length: 14 residues. V trimming: 4 bases; J trimming: 8 bases; junction bases outside the gene matches: 8. As DNA, the CDR3 is TGTGCCAGTAGTAGACAGGGCGCCATGGACATTCAGTACTTC. This encodes CASSRQGAMDIQYF.

The V and J genes are TRBV5-8 and TRBJ1-4; TRBD1 might be the D (6 bases). The germline V gene encodes CDR1 SGHTS and CDR2 YDEGEE. This CDR3 is built from 13 residues. V shed 2 bases and J shed 12 bases, with 14 bases lying between them. CDR3 residues: CASSLRGLGELFF. The CDR3 DNA is TGTGCCAGCAGCTTACGGGGGCTCGGGGAACTGTTTTTT.